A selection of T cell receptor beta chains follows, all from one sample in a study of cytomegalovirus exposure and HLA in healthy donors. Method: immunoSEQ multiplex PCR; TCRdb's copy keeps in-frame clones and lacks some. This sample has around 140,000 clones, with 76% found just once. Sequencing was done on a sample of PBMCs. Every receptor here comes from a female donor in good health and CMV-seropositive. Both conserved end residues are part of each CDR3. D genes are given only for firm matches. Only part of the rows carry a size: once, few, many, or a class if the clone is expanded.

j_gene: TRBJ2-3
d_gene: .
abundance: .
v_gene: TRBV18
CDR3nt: TGTGCCAGCTCACCATCGGGGTTAGATACGCAGTATTTT
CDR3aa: CASSPSGLDTQYF

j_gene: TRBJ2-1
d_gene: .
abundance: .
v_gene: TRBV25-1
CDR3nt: TGTGCCAGCAGTGACACAGGGCCCCTATACAATGAGCAGTTCTTC
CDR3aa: CASSDTGPLYNEQFF

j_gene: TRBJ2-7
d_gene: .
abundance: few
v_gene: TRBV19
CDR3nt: TGTGCCAGTAGTATTACAGGTAGCTACGAGCAGTACTTC
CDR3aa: CASSITGSYEQYF

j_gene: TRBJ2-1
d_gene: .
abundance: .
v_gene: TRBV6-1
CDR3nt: TGTGCCAGCAGTGAAGTGACTAGGCGGTACAATGAGCAGTTCTTC
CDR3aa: CASSEVTRRYNEQFF

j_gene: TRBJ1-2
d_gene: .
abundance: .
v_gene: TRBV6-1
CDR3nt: TGTGCCAGCGTGGGGGGGGGCTATGGCTACACCTTC
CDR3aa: CASVGGGYGYTF

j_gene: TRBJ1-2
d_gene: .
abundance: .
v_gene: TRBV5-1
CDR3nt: TGCGCCAGCAGCTCGACACTTAACTATGGCTACACCTTC
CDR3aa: CASSSTLNYGYTF

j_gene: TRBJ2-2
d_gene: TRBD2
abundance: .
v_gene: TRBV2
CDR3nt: TGTGCCGGCAGTCGGACTAGCGGGGGCGGGGAGCTGTTTTTT
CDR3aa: CAGSRTSGGGELFF

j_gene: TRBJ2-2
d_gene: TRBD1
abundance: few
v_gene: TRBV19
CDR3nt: TGTGCCAGTATTGACAGGGGGCTAACCGGGGAGCTGTTTTTT
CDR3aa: CASIDRGLTGELFF

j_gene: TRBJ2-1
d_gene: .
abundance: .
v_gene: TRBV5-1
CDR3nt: TGCGCCAGCAGCCGGGGCCTAGCGCCCAACTCCTACAATGAGCAGTTCTTC
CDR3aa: CASSRGLAPNSYNEQFF

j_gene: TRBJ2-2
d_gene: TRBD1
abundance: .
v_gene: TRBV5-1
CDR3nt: TGCGCCAGCAGCTTTTCTGGACAGGGTAGTGCCGGGGAGCTGTTTTTT
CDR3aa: CASSFSGQGSAGELFF

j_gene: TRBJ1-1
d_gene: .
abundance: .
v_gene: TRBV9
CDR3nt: TGTGCCAGCAGCGTAGTAATAAGGGGCATGAACACTGAAGCTTTCTTT
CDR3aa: CASSVVIRGMNTEAFF

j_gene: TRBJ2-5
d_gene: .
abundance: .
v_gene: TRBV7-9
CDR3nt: TGTGCCAGCAGCAGCGGAAGAGAGACCCAGTACTTC
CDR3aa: CASSSGRETQYF

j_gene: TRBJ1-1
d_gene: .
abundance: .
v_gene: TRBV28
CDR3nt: TGTGCCAGCAGAAGGAGCGGTTTTTCTATGAACACTGAAGCTTTCTTT
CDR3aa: CASRRSGFSMNTEAFF